A single sample gave rise to the 4 T cell receptor beta chains below, sequenced in a study of shared clonotypes between healthy human individuals. Libraries were prepared by immunoSEQ multiplex PCR; TCRdb keeps only in-frame clonotypes and omits some of them. This table has about 2.4 million clones, 93% appearing once. Input material: naive CD4+ T cells from PBMCs. Indicated subset: CD45RA+ positively selected. Receptor source: a man between 18 and 29 years old in good health. Some clones in this sample may be carry-over from other donors' samples.

The count of this clone is one. The rearrangement links TRBV7-9 to TRBJ1-6, with 7 positions matching TRBD1. Looked up from germline, CDR1 is SEHNR and CDR2 is FQNEAQ (reference sequence). The ends lost 5 bases at V and 5 bases at J; junction bases unmatched: 3. The CDR3 has 14 amino acids. The CDR3 region is CASSQGQNNSPLHF. The CDR3 DNA is TGTGCCAGCAGCCAGGGACAGAATAATTCACCCCTCCACTTT.

J is TRBJ1-4 and V is TRBV5-1; D is unresolved. Between the trimmed V and J ends, which lost 6 bases and 2 bases, there was a span of 14 bases. Per the germline V gene, CDR1 is SGHRS and CDR2 is YFSETQ. CDR3 length: 15 residues. The CDR3: CASKSDPSTNEKLFF. The CDR3 bases are TGCGCCAGCAAGTCAGACCCGTCGACTAATGAAAAACTGTTTTTT. The full variable domain, with the rest looked up from reference TRBV5-1 and TRBJ1-4, is KAGVTQTPRYLIKTRGQQVTLSCSPISGHRSVSWYQQTPGQGLQFLFEYFSETQRNKGNFPGRFSGRQFSNSRSEMNVSTLELGDSALYLCASKSDPSTNEKLFFGSGTQLSVL.

The CDR3 reads CASSYGGTGLNQPQHF. Written as DNA, the CDR3 is TGTGCCAGCAGTTACGGCGGGACAGGGCTAAATCAGCCCCAGCATTTT. The V and J genes are TRBV6-6 and TRBJ1-5; 9 nucleotides align to TRBD1. CDR1 and CDR2 from the germline V gene are MNHNY and SVGAGI (reference sequence). The CDR3 sequence is 16 residues long. V was pared by 2 bases and J by 4 bases, with 6 bases of the junction left unmatched.

The rearrangement links TRBV5-4 to TRBJ1-4, with D possibly being TRBD1 (6 bases). The CDR3 runs 15 residues. The V end lost 3 bases, the J end lost 2 bases, and 11 bases lay between the germline ends. Germline V gene data show CDR1 as SGHNT and CDR2 as YYREEE (reference sequence). CDR3 in amino acids: CASSWGGATNEKLFF. CDR3 nucleotide sequence: TGTGCCAGCAGCTGGGGGGGGGCGACTAATGAAAAACTGTTTTTT.